A single sample is the source of the 10 T cell receptor beta chains below, sequenced in a study of cytomegalovirus exposure and HLA in healthy donors. Researchers ran the PCR with 60 Vbeta and 13 Jbeta primers. TCRdb keeps only in-frame clones here, not all; method: immunoSEQ multiplex PCR. The top ten clones hold 1.8% of a sample with hundreds of thousands of clones, over 60% of them seen once. The sequencing input was PBMCs. These receptors came from a male donor in good health and CMV-seronegative.

The V call is TRBV4-3, the J call TRBJ2-2; possibly TRBD1 for D (6 bases). Trimming removed 0 bases from V and 6 bases from J, with 14 bases in between. Germline assignment: CDR1 LGHNA and CDR2 YSLEER. The CDR3 is 16 residues long. CDR3 in amino acids: CASSQETPGVAGELFF. The CDR3 coding sequence is TGCGCCAGCAGCCAAGAAACCCCAGGGGTTGCCGGGGAGCTGTTTTTT.

The chain couples TRBV27 to TRBJ2-7; TRBD1 is a possible D gene (6 bases). Germline V gene sequence: CDR1 MNHEY, CDR2 SMNVEV (reference sequence). There are 14 residues in the CDR3. Trimming cost V 4 bases and J 4 bases, with 14 bases left between them. CDR3 sequence (DNA): TGTGCCAGCAGTTCCCGACAGGCCCAGTACGAGCAGTACTTC. This translates into CASSSRQAQYEQYF.

This chain connects TRBV27 to TRBJ2-7; 9 bases agree with TRBD2. From germline, CDR1 is MNHEY and CDR2 SMNVEV (reference sequence). CDR3 length equals 14 residues. Trimming took 6 bases from V and 7 from J; bases not matched to a gene: 10. CDR3 amino acids: CASSQSSGIREQYF. The CDR3 region has the DNA TGTGCCAGCAGCCAGTCTAGCGGGATCCGAGAGCAGTACTTC.

In nucleotides, the CDR3 is TGTGCCAGCAGCTTAGCGGGGGCGGGAGGGGCCCTCGGCGAGCAGTACTTC. Its protein is CASSLAGAGGALGEQYF. This chain joins TRBV7-8 and TRBJ2-7, with 9 bases matching TRBD2. The CDR3 loop spans 17 amino acids. J was trimmed by 6 bases and V by 0 bases; bases with no gene match: 12. CDR1 and CDR2 from the germline V gene are SGHVS and FQNEAQ.

For the CDR3, the DNA is TGTGCCAGCAGCTTAAAACCCGGGATCACTGAAGCTTTCTTT. It encodes CASSLKPGITEAFF. This sequence joins TRBV7-2 and TRBJ1-1; no clear D gene. Germline V gene lookup returns CDR1 SGHTA and CDR2 FQGNSA. The V end was cut by 2 bases, the J end by 4 bases, with 11 bases between. The length of the CDR3 is 14 residues.

The gene calls are TRBV28 and TRBJ2-7, with D tentatively TRBD2 (6 bases). The CDR3 runs to 15 residues. CDR1 is MDHEN, CDR2 SYDVKM, per germline. Between the trimmed V and J ends, which lost 3 bases and 2 bases, there was a span of 14 bases. The DNA of the CDR3 is TGTGCCAGCAGTTTTCAACGGGACTTCCCCTACGAGCAGTACTTC. It is translated as CASSFQRDFPYEQYF.

The sample holds a few counts of this clone. The chain combines TRBV9 with TRBJ2-5, with TRBD1 matching over 8 bases. The trim removed 0 bases at V and 6 bases at J, leaving 1 base unmatched. The CDR3 runs to 13 residues. CDR1 and CDR2 (germline): SGDLS, YYNGEE. The CDR3 coding sequence is TGTGCCAGCAGCGTAGGACAGGGGAAGACCCAGTACTTC. Its protein is CASSVGQGKTQYF.

The gene calls are TRBV30 and TRBJ2-3; a weak D match, TRBD1 (6 bases). V was shortened by 1 base and J by 5 bases, with 7 bases between the two germline ends. CDR3 length: 12 amino acids. Germline V gene data show CDR1 as GTSNPN and CDR2 as SVGIG (reference sequence). The CDR3 nucleotides read TGTGCCTGGAGTGGACAGGTAGATACGCAGTATTTT. Its translation: CAWSGQVDTQYF.

This clone appeared a single time. This chain uses TRBV4-2 with TRBJ1-2, with 8 bases lining up with TRBD1. CDR1 is LGHNA and CDR2 is YNFKEQ in the germline V gene. J gave up 4 bases and V 0 bases, and 7 bases lay outside the gene matches. This CDR3 is built from 16 residues. The CDR3 loop is CASSQEMDRAIYGYTF. The CDR3 DNA follows: TGTGCCAGCAGCCAAGAAATGGACAGGGCCATCTATGGCTACACCTTC.

V and J are TRBV2 and TRBJ2-7; 8 bases match TRBD1. This CDR3 comprises 14 residues. The V segment lost 5 bases and the J segment 3 bases; nucleotides outside the gene matches: 6. Germline V gene data show CDR1 as SNHLY and CDR2 as FYNNEI. This chain's CDR3 is CASSMDRVGYEQYF. The CDR3, as DNA: TGTGCCAGCAGTATGGACAGGGTAGGCTACGAGCAGTACTTC.